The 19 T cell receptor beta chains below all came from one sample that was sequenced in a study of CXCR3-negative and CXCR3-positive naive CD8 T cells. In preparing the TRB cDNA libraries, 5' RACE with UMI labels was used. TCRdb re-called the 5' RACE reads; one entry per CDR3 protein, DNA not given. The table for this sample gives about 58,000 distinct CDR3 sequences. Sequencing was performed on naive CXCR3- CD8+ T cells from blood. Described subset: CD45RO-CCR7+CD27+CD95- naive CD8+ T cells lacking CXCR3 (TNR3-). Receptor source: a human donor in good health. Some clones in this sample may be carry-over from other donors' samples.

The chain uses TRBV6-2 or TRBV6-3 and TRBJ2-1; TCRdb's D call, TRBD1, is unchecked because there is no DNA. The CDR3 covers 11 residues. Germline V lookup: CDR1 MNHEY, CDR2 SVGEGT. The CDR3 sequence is CASRWGNEQFF.

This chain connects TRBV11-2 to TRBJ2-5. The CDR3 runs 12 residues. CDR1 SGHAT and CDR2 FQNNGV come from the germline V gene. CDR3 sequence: CASSSYQETQYF.

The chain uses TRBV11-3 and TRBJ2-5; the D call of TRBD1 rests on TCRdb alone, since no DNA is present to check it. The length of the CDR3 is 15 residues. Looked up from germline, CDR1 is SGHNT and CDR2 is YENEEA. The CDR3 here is CASSLGRVGEETQYF.

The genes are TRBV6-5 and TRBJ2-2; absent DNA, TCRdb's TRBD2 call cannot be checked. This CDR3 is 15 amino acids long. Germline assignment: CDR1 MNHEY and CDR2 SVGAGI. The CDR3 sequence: CASSTAGGLTGELFF.

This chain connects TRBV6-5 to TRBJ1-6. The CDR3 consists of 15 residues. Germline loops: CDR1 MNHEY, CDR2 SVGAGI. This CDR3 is CASSLVGPDNSPLHF.

The CDR3 loop is CASSLSSQGVNYGYTF. The chain links TRBV5-5 to TRBJ1-2; TCRdb proposes TRBD1, but this gene call is untestable without DNA. The germline V gene has CDR1 SGHKS and CDR2 YYEKEE (reference sequence). The CDR3 has 16 amino acids.

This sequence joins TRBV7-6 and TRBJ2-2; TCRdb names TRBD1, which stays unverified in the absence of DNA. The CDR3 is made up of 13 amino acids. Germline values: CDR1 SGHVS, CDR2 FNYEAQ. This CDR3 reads CASSFSGSGELFF.

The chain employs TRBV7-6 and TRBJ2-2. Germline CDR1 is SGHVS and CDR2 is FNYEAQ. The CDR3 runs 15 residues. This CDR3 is CASSLAGDFTGELFF.

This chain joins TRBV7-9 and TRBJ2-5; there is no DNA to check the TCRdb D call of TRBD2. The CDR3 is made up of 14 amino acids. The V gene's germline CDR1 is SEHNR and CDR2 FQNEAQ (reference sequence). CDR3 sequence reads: CASSLPSGEETQYF.

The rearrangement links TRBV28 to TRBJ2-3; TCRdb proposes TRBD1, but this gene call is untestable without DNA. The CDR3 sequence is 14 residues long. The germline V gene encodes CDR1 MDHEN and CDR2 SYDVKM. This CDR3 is CASKSGRSTDTQYF.

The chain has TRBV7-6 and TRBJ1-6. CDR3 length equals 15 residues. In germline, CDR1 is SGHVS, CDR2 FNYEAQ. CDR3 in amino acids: CASRTDWPLDSPLHF.

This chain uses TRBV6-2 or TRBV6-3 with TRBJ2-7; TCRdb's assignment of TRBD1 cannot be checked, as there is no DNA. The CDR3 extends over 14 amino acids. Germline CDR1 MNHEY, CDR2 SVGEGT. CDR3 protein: CASSSPWEVYEQYF.

CDR3 region: CASSSSGLAGAYEQYF. The chain employs TRBV6-5 and TRBJ2-7; there is no DNA to check the TCRdb D call of TRBD2. Germline V gene lookup returns CDR1 MNHEY and CDR2 SVGAGI. The CDR3 totals 16 residues.

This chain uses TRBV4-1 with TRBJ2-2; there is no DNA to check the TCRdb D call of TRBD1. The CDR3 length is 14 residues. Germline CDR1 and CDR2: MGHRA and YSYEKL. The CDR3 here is CASSVAGDTGELFF.

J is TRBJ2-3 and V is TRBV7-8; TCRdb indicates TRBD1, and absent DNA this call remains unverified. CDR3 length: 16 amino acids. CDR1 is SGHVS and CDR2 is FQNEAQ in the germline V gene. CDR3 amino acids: CASSPYRGSYTDTQYF.

The CDR3 loop is CASTLGQGAEAFF. The rearrangement uses TRBV19 and TRBJ1-1; TCRdb lists TRBD1, though no DNA is available to test this call. This CDR3 has 13 residues. In germline, CDR1 is LNHDA, CDR2 SQIVND (reference sequence).

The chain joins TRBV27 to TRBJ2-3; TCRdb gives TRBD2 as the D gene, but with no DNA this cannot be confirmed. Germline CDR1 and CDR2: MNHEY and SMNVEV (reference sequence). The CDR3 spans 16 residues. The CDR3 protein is CATVPSSGGGADTQYF.

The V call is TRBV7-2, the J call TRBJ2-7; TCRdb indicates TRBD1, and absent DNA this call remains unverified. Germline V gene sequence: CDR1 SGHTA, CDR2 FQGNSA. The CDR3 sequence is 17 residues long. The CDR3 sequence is CASSLGRTVTPFYEQYF.

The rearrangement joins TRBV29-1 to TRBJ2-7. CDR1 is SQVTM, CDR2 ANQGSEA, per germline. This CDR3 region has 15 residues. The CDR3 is CSVEDRGRGLYEQYF.